Listed below are T cell receptor beta chains from one sample, sequenced in a study of blood T cell repertoires in COVID-19. Clones were sequenced by immunoSEQ multiplex PCR, and TCRdb holds only the in-frame ones, with some missing. The sample consists of around 120,000 clones, about 85% of them appearing once. The sample taken for sequencing was peripheral blood. These TCRs come from an elderly man with acute or convalescent COVID-19. CDR3s include the opening cysteine and the closing phenylalanine or tryptophan. D genes are given only for firm matches. Clone size is stated in some rows and not others, as once, few, many or a class when expanded.

J: TRBJ2-1; D: TRBD1; size: NA; V: TRBV10-2; DNA: TGCGCCAGCAGGGGATTGGACAGGCACTTGTACAATGAGCAGTTCTTC; CDR3: CASRGLDRHLYNEQFF
J: TRBJ1-4; D: NA; size: NA; V: TRBV5-1; DNA: TGCGCCAGCAGCTTCCGGACTGATGATGGTGCAGGAAAACTGTTTTTT; CDR3: CASSFRTDDGAGKLFF
J: TRBJ1-5; D: NA; size: NA; V: TRBV19; DNA: TGTGCCAGTAGTATGGGAGGTGTCGGTCAGCCCCAGCATTTT; CDR3: CASSMGGVGQPQHF
J: TRBJ1-3; D: TRBD1; size: NA; V: TRBV29-1; DNA: TGCAGCGCCTCCCTCGGACAGGGATTAGCTGGAAACACCATATATTTT; CDR3: CSASLGQGLAGNTIYF
J: TRBJ2-3; D: TRBD2; size: NA; V: TRBV9; DNA: TGTGCCAGCAGCGTTAGCGGGGGGGTGCTAGATACGCAGTATTTT; CDR3: CASSVSGGVLDTQYF
J: TRBJ1-6; D: TRBD1; size: few; V: TRBV19; DNA: TGTGCCAGTAGTATGGGGACAGGGTCTTCACCCCTCCACTTT; CDR3: CASSMGTGSSPLHF
J: TRBJ2-2; D: NA; size: once; V: TRBV3-1/TRBV3-2; DNA: TGTGCCAGCAGCCAAGGCAGGACGGGGACCGGGGAGCTGTTTTTT; CDR3: CASSQGRTGTGELFF
J: TRBJ1-4; D: TRBD1; size: NA; V: TRBV19; DNA: TGTGCCAGTAGTCTCGGGACAGGTTATGAAAAACTGTTTTTT; CDR3: CASSLGTGYEKLFF
J: TRBJ2-7; D: NA; size: few; V: TRBV14; DNA: TGTGCCAGCAGCCAAGTTTCAGGGTCTGGCGAGCAGTACTTC; CDR3: CASSQVSGSGEQYF
J: TRBJ2-5; D: TRBD2; size: NA; V: TRBV14; DNA: TGTGCCAGCAGCCAAGATGTTAGCGGGAACCTTCAAGAGACCCAGTACTTC; CDR3: CASSQDVSGNLQETQYF
J: TRBJ1-2; D: TRBD1; size: NA; V: TRBV7-2; DNA: TGTGCCAGCAGCGAGACAGGGACCCGCTATGGCTACACCTTC; CDR3: CASSETGTRYGYTF
J: TRBJ1-1; D: NA; size: NA; V: TRBV11-2; DNA: TGTGCCAGCAGCTTAGGACAGGTAACTGAAGCTTTCTTT; CDR3: CASSLGQVTEAFF
J: TRBJ1-2; D: NA; size: few; V: TRBV5-1; DNA: TGCGCCAGCAGCCCGGGGACATCCAACTATGGCTACACCTTC; CDR3: CASSPGTSNYGYTF
J: TRBJ2-5; D: TRBD2; size: NA; V: TRBV11-3; DNA: TGTGCCAGCAGCTTAGGCGGCTCTAGGCTAGCGGGAGAGACCCAGTACTTC; CDR3: CASSLGGSRLAGETQYF
J: TRBJ1-4; D: TRBD1; size: NA; V: TRBV18; DNA: TGTGCCAGCGCTACCGGGACAGCAGAAAAACTGTTTTTT; CDR3: CASATGTAEKLFF
J: TRBJ2-5; D: NA; size: NA; V: TRBV7-6; DNA: TGTGCCAGCAGCCCCTTTGTTCCCCCCGGAGAGACCCAGTACTTC; CDR3: CASSPFVPPGETQYF
J: TRBJ1-2; D: NA; size: few; V: TRBV29-1; DNA: TGCAGCGTACCGATCGGGGATTCGTATGGCTACACCTTC; CDR3: CSVPIGDSYGYTF
J: TRBJ2-7; D: TRBD2; size: NA; V: TRBV13; DNA: TGTGCCAGCAGCGGGAGGGTTTTAGGGGAGCAGTACTTC; CDR3: CASSGRVLGEQYF
J: TRBJ2-2; D: NA; size: NA; V: TRBV21-1; DNA: TGTGCCAGCAGCAAAGGAGTGGGGGAGCTGTTTTTT; CDR3: CASSKGVGELFF
J: TRBJ2-4; D: NA; size: NA; V: TRBV7-2; DNA: TGTGCCAGCGAACACGGACAGTCCCGCAAAAACATTCAGTACTTC; CDR3: CASEHGQSRKNIQYF
J: TRBJ2-3; D: TRBD2; size: NA; V: TRBV24-1; DNA: TGTGCCACCAGGGGGGGGGTTTCCTCAGATACGCAGTATTTT; CDR3: CATRGGVSSDTQYF
J: TRBJ1-5; D: TRBD1; size: NA; V: TRBV6-4; DNA: TGTGCCAGCATATCCAGGGGGCCCCGGAGCAATCAGCCCCAGCATTTT; CDR3: CASISRGPRSNQPQHF
J: TRBJ1-5; D: NA; size: NA; V: TRBV12-3/TRBV12-4; DNA: TGTGCCAGCAGTTTACTACAGGGACAGCCCCAGCATTTT; CDR3: CASSLLQGQPQHF
J: TRBJ2-3; D: NA; size: NA; V: TRBV5-4; DNA: TGTGCCAGCAGCCCCAGGTACACAGATACGCAGTATTTT; CDR3: CASSPRYTDTQYF
J: TRBJ1-5; D: NA; size: NA; V: TRBV10-2; DNA: TGCGCCAGCAGCGAAACAGCGGTGAACAATCAGCCCCAGCATTTT; CDR3: CASSETAVNNQPQHF
J: TRBJ2-2; D: NA; size: many; V: TRBV5-6; DNA: TGTGCCAGCATCGGCCGGGGGTACACCGGGGAGCTGTTTTTT; CDR3: CASIGRGYTGELFF
J: TRBJ1-4; D: TRBD1; size: NA; V: TRBV28; DNA: TGTGCCAGCAGTTTGGGAGGGACAGGGAGGGAAAAACTGTTTTTT; CDR3: CASSLGGTGREKLFF
J: TRBJ2-1; D: TRBD2; size: NA; V: TRBV28; DNA: TGTGCCAGCAGTTTATTCGGCGGGAGCTCCTACAATGAGCAGTTCTTC; CDR3: CASSLFGGSSYNEQFF
J: TRBJ2-5; D: NA; size: NA; V: TRBV20-1; DNA: TGCAGTGCTAGTGCATCGGGAGTTAGGACTGTGACCCAGTACTTC; CDR3: CSASASGVRTVTQYF
J: TRBJ2-1; D: TRBD2; size: NA; V: TRBV28; DNA: TGTGCCAGCACCCCCCGACAGGGTAGGACTAGCGGGAGGGGTTCCTACAATGAGCAGTTCTTC; CDR3: CASTPRQGRTSGRGSYNEQFF
J: TRBJ1-4; D: TRBD1; size: NA; V: TRBV5-5; DNA: TGTGCCAGCAGCCTTCTCGCGACAGGGGAAAATGAAAAACTGTTTTTT; CDR3: CASSLLATGENEKLFF
J: TRBJ1-1; D: NA; size: NA; V: TRBV3-1/TRBV3-2; DNA: TGTGCCAGCAGCCAACAGTGGAGGGTCGGTATGAACACTGAAGCTTTCTTT; CDR3: CASSQQWRVGMNTEAFF
J: TRBJ2-7; D: NA; size: NA; V: TRBV11-2; DNA: TGTGCCAGCAGCTTAGATCCGGGCAGGGATTACGAGCAGTACTTC; CDR3: CASSLDPGRDYEQYF
J: TRBJ2-3; D: TRBD2; size: NA; V: TRBV10-3; DNA: TGTGCCATCAGTGAGGGACTAGCGGGGGGGCTTGGAGATACGCAGTATTTT; CDR3: CAISEGLAGGLGDTQYF
J: TRBJ2-5; D: TRBD2; size: once; V: TRBV18; DNA: TGTGCCAGCTCAAACCGACTAGCGGACCAAGAGACCCAGTACTTC; CDR3: CASSNRLADQETQYF
J: TRBJ2-1; D: TRBD1; size: once; V: TRBV7-9; DNA: TGTGCCAGCAGCCCGCCTGCACAGGGGTTCTCCTACAATGAGCAGTTCTTC; CDR3: CASSPPAQGFSYNEQFF
J: TRBJ2-1; D: NA; size: once; V: TRBV18; DNA: TGTGCCAGCTCATCCGAGGTTGGCAATGAGCAGTTCTTC; CDR3: CASSSEVGNEQFF
J: TRBJ2-7; D: TRBD2; size: few; V: TRBV4-1; DNA: TGCGCCAGCAGCCCCTCTCTGCTAGCGGGAGGAGTGCAGTACTTC; CDR3: CASSPSLLAGGVQYF
J: TRBJ1-6; D: TRBD1; size: NA; V: TRBV18; DNA: TGTGCCAGCTCACCAGCCGGGACAGGAGATTATAATTCACCCCTCCACTTT; CDR3: CASSPAGTGDYNSPLHF
J: TRBJ1-4; D: TRBD1; size: many; V: TRBV4-3; DNA: TGCGCCAGCAGCAAAGGGACCGGGACAGGGGATGAAAAACTGTTTTTT; CDR3: CASSKGTGTGDEKLFF
J: TRBJ2-1; D: TRBD2; size: NA; V: TRBV5-5; DNA: TGTGCCAGCAGCCAAGCGGGACCGAGCTCCTACAATGAGCAGTTCTTC; CDR3: CASSQAGPSSYNEQFF
J: TRBJ2-7; D: TRBD1; size: once; V: TRBV5-4; DNA: TGTGCCAGCAGCGACCCGAAGGACAGGTCCTCCTACGAGCAGTACTTC; CDR3: CASSDPKDRSSYEQYF
J: TRBJ2-2; D: TRBD1; size: NA; V: TRBV10-1; DNA: TGCGCCAGCAGTGACATAAGGACAGGGAACACCGGGGAGCTGTTTTTT; CDR3: CASSDIRTGNTGELFF
J: TRBJ1-5; D: TRBD1; size: once; V: TRBV12-5; DNA: TGTGCTAGTGGACCGGGACAGGGGTTACATAGCAATCAGCCCCAGCATTTT; CDR3: CASGPGQGLHSNQPQHF
J: TRBJ2-3; D: TRBD2; size: once; V: TRBV7-9; DNA: TGTGCCAGCGTTGCAGCGGGGGGAGATACGCAGTATTTT; CDR3: CASVAAGGDTQYF
J: TRBJ2-7; D: TRBD2; size: NA; V: TRBV9; DNA: TGTGCCAGCAGCCCTGGACTAGCCGTCAACGAGCAGTACTTC; CDR3: CASSPGLAVNEQYF
J: TRBJ1-2; D: NA; size: NA; V: TRBV27; DNA: TGTGCCAGCAGTTTAGTGGGGGCCGATGGCTACACCTTC; CDR3: CASSLVGADGYTF
J: TRBJ2-3; D: NA; size: NA; V: TRBV7-2; DNA: TGTGCCAGCAGCTTAGGGAGGGCAGATACGCAGTATTTT; CDR3: CASSLGRADTQYF
J: TRBJ1-1; D: TRBD1; size: NA; V: TRBV30; DNA: TGTGCCTGGGTCACACAGGGGGCCCTAAACACTGAAGCTTTCTTT; CDR3: CAWVTQGALNTEAFF
J: TRBJ2-5; D: NA; size: NA; V: TRBV6-2/TRBV6-3; DNA: TGTGCCAGCAGTTCCCATAGCGTGGAGACCCAGTACTTC; CDR3: CASSSHSVETQYF
J: TRBJ1-2; D: TRBD1; size: NA; V: TRBV6-1; DNA: TGTGCCAGCAGTGATCCGGGACAGGGGGCTTATGGCTACACCTTC; CDR3: CASSDPGQGAYGYTF
J: TRBJ2-3; D: TRBD1; size: NA; V: TRBV15; DNA: TGTGCCACCAGCAGAGAGAAGGGCACGGGACAGGTCCAAGGAGATACGCAGTATTTT; CDR3: CATSREKGTGQVQGDTQYF
J: TRBJ2-1; D: TRBD2; size: NA; V: TRBV7-2; DNA: TGTGCCAGCAGCGTGAGAGGGGGTAGCGGGATCTACAATGAGCAGTTCTTC; CDR3: CASSVRGGSGIYNEQFF
J: TRBJ2-1; D: TRBD2; size: few; V: TRBV2; DNA: TGTGCCAGCGGAGCCACTAGCGGGGGGCCAGGTGAGCAGTTCTTC; CDR3: CASGATSGGPGEQFF